Listed below are T cell receptor beta chains from one sample, sequenced in a study of brain T cells in children with intractable seizures. Assay used: immunoSEQ multiplex PCR; TCRdb lists only in-frame clones, some missing. This table holds roughly 80,000 clones, approximately 89% found once. This sample comprised peripheral blood, obtained at surgery. These receptors all stem from a girl aged 2-10 years with Rasmussen encephalitis and intractable seizures. Each CDR3 is given with its conserved first and last residue. Each record gives: V gene, D gene, J gene, CDR3 length, clone size, CDR3 protein, CDR3 DNA. The D gene is left open where the match is weak. A row's size may be missing; if present it is once, few, many or a size class.

>TRBV28|-|TRBJ2-5|20|-
CASSLYAGGRRGPTRETQYF
TGTGCCAGCAGTTTATATGCGGGCGGAAGGAGGGGCCCAACCCGGGAGACCCAGTACTTC
>TRBV5-6|-|TRBJ1-3|14|-
CASSLTPAGNTIYF
TGTGCCAGCAGCTTGACGCCCGCTGGAAACACCATATATTTT
>TRBV2|TRBD1|TRBJ2-1|13|-
CASRQGRDNEQFF
TGTGCCAGTAGACAGGGAAGGGACAATGAGCAGTTCTTC
>TRBV14|-|TRBJ2-7|13|-
CASSQVEGPEQYF
TGTGCCAGCAGCCAAGTGGAAGGGCCCGAGCAGTACTTC
>TRBV10-2|TRBD1|TRBJ1-6|15|-
CASRQTGNDNSPLHF
TGCGCCAGCAGACAGACAGGGAACGATAATTCACCCCTCCACTTT
>TRBV24-1|-|TRBJ2-3|14|-
CATSVGGAVGTQYF
TGTGCCACCAGTGTGGGGGGAGCGGTCGGTACGCAGTATTTT
>TRBV4-1|-|TRBJ2-1|15|-
CASSHPAGQYNEQFF
TGCGCCAGCAGCCACCCCGCAGGGCAATACAATGAGCAGTTCTTC
>TRBV6-5|TRBD1|TRBJ2-1|13|once
CASSRDRDNEQFF
TGTGCCAGCAGCCGGGACAGGGACAATGAGCAGTTCTTC
>TRBV5-5|-|TRBJ2-5|14|-
CASSPRTTLDTQYF
TGTGCCAGCAGCCCGCGGACGACTCTGGACACCCAGTACTTC
>TRBV27|-|TRBJ1-2|13|-
CASSFGQYYGYTF
TGTGCCAGCAGTTTTGGACAGTACTATGGCTACACCTTC
>TRBV27|-|TRBJ1-5|16|once
CASRQVGTQVNQPQHF
TGTGCCAGCAGACAAGTCGGGACCCAGGTAAACCAGCCCCAGCATTTT
>TRBV2|-|TRBJ1-2|11|-
CASGPDYGYTF
TGTGCCAGCGGGCCAGACTATGGCTACACCTTC
>TRBV7-6|-|TRBJ1-6|18|-
CASSLSGTLPGGNSPLHF
TGTGCCAGCAGCTTGAGTGGAACTCTCCCTGGGGGAAATTCACCCCTCCACTTT
>TRBV4-1|-|TRBJ1-2|14|-
CASSPNRQVGGYTF
TGCGCCAGCAGCCCGAACCGACAGGTAGGAGGCTACACCTTC
>TRBV7-9|-|TRBJ1-1|16|-
CASSPNLRRLNTEAFF
TGTGCCAGCAGCCCGAACCTCAGGCGATTGAACACTGAAGCTTTCTTT
>TRBV19|-|TRBJ2-1|14|-
CASRAGGAYNEQFF
TGTGCTTCGCGGGCGGGCGGGGCGTACAATGAGCAGTTCTTC
>TRBV5-1|-|TRBJ2-7|13|-
CASSLEGRGEQYF
TGCGCCAGCAGCTTGGAGGGCAGAGGCGAGCAGTACTTC
>TRBV14|TRBD2|TRBJ2-7|14|-
CASPNTSGKYEQYF
TGTGCCAGCCCCAATACTAGCGGGAAGTACGAGCAGTACTTC
>TRBV9|TRBD2|TRBJ2-7|15|-
CASSVGASGPSEQYF
TGTGCCAGCAGCGTAGGGGCTAGCGGACCTTCGGAGCAGTACTTC
>TRBV3-1/TRBV3-2|-|TRBJ1-2|14|-
CASSQAGTHYGYTF
TGTGCCAGCAGCCAAGCCGGGACCCATTATGGCTACACCTTC
>TRBV15|TRBD2|TRBJ2-1|17|few
CATSRDRAGSSYNEQFF
TGTGCCACCAGCAGAGACCGAGCGGGAAGCTCCTACAATGAGCAGTTCTTC
>TRBV6-5|-|TRBJ1-2|13|-
CASSNGGAYGYTF
TGTGCCAGCAGTAACGGGGGGGCCTATGGCTACACCTTC
>TRBV28|TRBD1|TRBJ1-1|16|once
CASSFAGQGEGGEAFF
TGTGCCAGCAGTTTTGCAGGACAGGGAGAGGGGGGTGAAGCTTTCTTT
>TRBV5-1|-|TRBJ1-2|14|-
CASTLSGLSYGYTF
TGCGCCAGCACCCTCTCGGGACTGAGTTATGGCTACACCTTC
>TRBV2|-|TRBJ1-2|13|once
CASSDQQNYGYTF
TGTGCCAGCAGTGATCAACAAAACTATGGCTACACCTTC
>TRBV11-3|-|TRBJ2-6|13|-
CASSLSGANVLTF
TGTGCCAGCAGCTTATCTGGGGCCAACGTCCTGACTTTC
>TRBV4-1|TRBD2|TRBJ2-7|15|-
CASSQSRGGDYEQYF
TGCGCCAGCAGCCAGTCTCGGGGGGGGGACTACGAGCAGTACTTC
>TRBV5-4|TRBD2|TRBJ2-3|18|-
CASSLDPLGRGSSDTQYF
TGTGCCAGCAGCTTGGACCCCTTAGGGCGGGGGAGCTCAGATACGCAGTATTTT
>TRBV2|-|TRBJ2-7|12|-
CASSVEGYEQYF
TGTGCCAGCAGTGTCGAGGGCTACGAGCAGTACTTC
>TRBV2|TRBD2|TRBJ2-7|16|-
CASSEVSSGGRYEQYF
TGTGCCAGCAGTGAAGTTAGTAGCGGGGGGCGCTACGAGCAGTACTTC
>TRBV6-5|-|TRBJ1-3|13|few
CASSTPGGNTIYF
TGTGCCAGCAGTACCCCTGGGGGAAACACCATATATTTT
>TRBV5-1|-|TRBJ2-1|13|-
CASSLRTTNEQFF
TGCGCCAGCAGCCTCCGTACTACCAATGAGCAGTTCTTC
>TRBV7-8|-|TRBJ2-3|13|-
CASSLSVTDTQYF
TGTGCCAGCAGCTTGAGCGTCACAGATACGCAGTATTTT
>TRBV6-5|TRBD2|TRBJ2-2|15|-
CASTNLAGGTGELFF
TGTGCCAGCACCAACCTAGCGGGAGGCACCGGGGAGCTGTTTTTT
>TRBV9|TRBD2|TRBJ2-1|15|-
CASSAGTRPYNEQFF
TGTGCCAGCAGCGCCGGGACTAGACCCTACAATGAGCAGTTCTTC
>TRBV5-5|TRBD1|TRBJ2-7|14|-
CASSLGQGPYEQYF
TGTGCCAGCAGCTTGGGACAGGGTCCCTACGAGCAGTACTTC
>TRBV19|TRBD2|TRBJ2-1|16|-
CASSRGRTSGRNEQFF
TGTGCCAGTAGTAGGGGACGGACTAGCGGGAGAAATGAGCAGTTCTTC
>TRBV7-3|-|TRBJ1-3|15|-
CASSPDGLSGNTIYF
TGTGCCAGCAGCCCCGACGGACTCTCTGGAAACACCATATATTTT
>TRBV30|-|TRBJ2-4|14|-
CAWSVLPDFGIQYF
TGTGCCTGGAGTGTACTCCCAGATTTCGGCATTCAGTACTTC
>TRBV13|-|TRBJ2-1|12|-
CASSNWNNEQFF
TGTGCCAGCAGCAACTGGAACAATGAGCAGTTCTTC
>TRBV19|-|TRBJ1-5|13|-
CASRQGGNQPQHF
TGTGCCAGTAGACAGGGTGGCAATCAGCCCCAGCATTTT
>TRBV7-9|-|TRBJ1-2|12|-
CASSLAGEGYTF
TGTGCCAGCAGCTTAGCGGGGGAAGGCTACACCTTC
>TRBV20-1|-|TRBJ2-1|11|-
CSAEDFDEQFF
TGCAGTGCTGAGGACTTTGATGAGCAGTTCTTC
>TRBV6-5|-|TRBJ2-7|14|medium-sized
CASSYSGSIGEQYF
TGTGCCAGCAGTTACTCCGGCAGTATAGGCGAGCAGTACTTC
>TRBV5-6|TRBD2|TRBJ2-7|14|-
CASSLARERYEQYF
TGTGCCAGCAGCTTGGCGCGGGAGAGGTACGAGCAGTACTTC
>TRBV7-2|-|TRBJ2-7|12|-
CASSSFSYEQYF
TGTGCCAGCAGCTCTTTCTCCTACGAGCAGTACTTC
>TRBV18|-|TRBJ1-1|14|-
CASSASITGTEAFF
TGTGCCAGCTCAGCATCGATTACAGGGACTGAAGCTTTCTTT